This T cell receptor (beta chain) originates from a study of T cell changes during pregnancy in multiple sclerosis. Sequenced by immunoSEQ multiplex PCR; TCRdb stores in-frame clones only, minus some. The sample shows over 65,000 clones, approximately 90% of them seen only once. J lost 6 bases, V lost 3 bases, and 5 bases had no gene match. The CDR3 covers 14 residues. Germline V gene data show CDR1 as SGHAT and CDR2 as FQNNGV. This TCR came from a female donor with multiple sclerosis, enrolled in a pregnancy study. The sequenced sample was peripheral blood, obtained in the first trimester of pregnancy. This chain uses TRBV11-2 with TRBJ1-1; 9 bases match TRBD1. CDR3 in amino acids: CASSFRTGDPEAFF. The CDR3 region has the DNA TGTGCCAGCAGCTTCAGGACAGGGGATCCTGAAGCTTTCTTT. Filled out from reference TRBV11-2 and TRBJ1-1, the complete variable domain reads EAGVAQSPRYKIIEKRQSVAFWCNPISGHATLYWYQQILGQGPKLLIQFQNNGVVDDSQLPKDRFSAERLKGVDSTLKIQPAKLEDSAVYLCASSFRTGDPEAFFGQGTRLTVV.